The rows below give T cell receptor beta chains drawn from one sample of a study of blood T cell repertoires in COVID-19. Here immunoSEQ multiplex PCR was the method, and the copy in TCRdb shows in-frame clones only, minus some. The sample has 130,000 to 150,000 clones; 88% are singletons. Sequencing input: peripheral blood. All receptors derive from a woman between 45 and 65 years old with acute or convalescent COVID-19. CDR3s include the opening cysteine and the closing phenylalanine or tryptophan. The D gene is left open where the match is weak. Clone sizes are given selectively: once, few, many, or a class where the clone is expanded.

clone size,J gene,V gene,D gene,CDR3 DNA,CDR3 protein
.,TRBJ2-3,TRBV5-1,TRBD1,TGCGCCAGCAGCTTGGCAACAGGGGGCATGGATACGCAGTATTTT,CASSLATGGMDTQYF
.,TRBJ2-7,TRBV11-2,.,TGTGCCAGCAGCCTGTACGAGCAGTACTTC,CASSLYEQYF
.,TRBJ1-1,TRBV7-6,.,TGTGCCAGCAGCTTAGGAGGCGGGAACACTGAAGCTTTCTTT,CASSLGGGNTEAFF
.,TRBJ1-2,TRBV6-4,.,TGTGCCAGCAGTGACACATTCCGGGACACCCTAGTGGATGGCTACACCTTC,CASSDTFRDTLVDGYTF
.,TRBJ1-1,TRBV7-6,.,TGTGCCAGCAGCATATACGAGGAAGCTTTCTTT,CASSIYEEAFF
.,TRBJ2-5,TRBV10-3,.,TGTGCCATCAGTGAGCCCGAATCAATCGCTACAGGGACAGAGACCCAGTACTTC,CAISEPESIATGTETQYF
.,TRBJ1-2,TRBV7-9,.,TGTGCCAGCAGGGACAGTACCCATGGCTACACCTTC,CASRDSTHGYTF
.,TRBJ2-3,TRBV7-6,TRBD1,TGTGCCAGCAGCTTAGCAGTCCCGGGACAGGGTTCGACGCAGTATTTT,CASSLAVPGQGSTQYF
.,TRBJ2-5,TRBV18,TRBD2,TGTGCCAGCTCCCTAGCGGGGGGACGGGAGACCCAGTACTTC,CASSLAGGRETQYF
.,TRBJ2-2,TRBV24-1,TRBD1,TGTGCCACCAGTGAACCGGGACAGGGGAACACCGGGGAGCTGTTTTTT,CATSEPGQGNTGELFF
once,TRBJ2-1,TRBV21-1,.,TGTGCCACAAACCGGGACAGGGGTCGCAATGAGCAGTTCTTC,CATNRDRGRNEQFF
.,TRBJ2-1,TRBV7-9,.,TGTGCCAGCAGCTCGATGGGGGCGGGGGCCTACAATGAGCAGTTCTTC,CASSSMGAGAYNEQFF
.,TRBJ2-1,TRBV9,.,TGTGCCAGCAGCGAACGCGACAGTGCCCCGGAGTTCTTC,CASSERDSAPEFF
.,TRBJ1-1,TRBV6-2/TRBV6-3,TRBD1,TGTGCCAGCAGCCCACAGGGGATGAACACTGAAGCTTTCTTT,CASSPQGMNTEAFF
.,TRBJ2-3,TRBV18,TRBD2,TGTGCCAGCTCATCATTACTAGCGGGGGGCACAGATACGCAGTATTTT,CASSSLLAGGTDTQYF
.,TRBJ2-1,TRBV30,.,TGTGCCTGGGGGATGAGCTCCTACAATGAGCAGTTCTTC,CAWGMSSYNEQFF
.,TRBJ2-3,TRBV27,.,TGTGCCAGCAGTTCCCAGACAGATACGCAGTATTTT,CASSSQTDTQYF
.,TRBJ1-4,TRBV7-9,.,TGTGCCAGCAGCACGACGGGTCTCGGAGAAAAACTGTTTTTT,CASSTTGLGEKLFF
.,TRBJ1-4,TRBV9,.,TGTGCCAGCAGCAAAACTGCAACTAATGAAAAACTGTTTTTT,CASSKTATNEKLFF
.,TRBJ1-1,TRBV19,.,TGTGCCAGTGTCGAAGGGTTGGGGCACACTGAAGCTTTCTTT,CASVEGLGHTEAFF
.,TRBJ2-1,TRBV10-3,TRBD1,TGTGCCATCAACCCTGCCCTGACAGGGAATGAGCAGTTCTTC,CAINPALTGNEQFF
.,TRBJ1-2,TRBV29-1,TRBD1,TGCAGCGTTGCCGCTACAGGGGACTATGGCTACACCTTC,CSVAATGDYGYTF
.,TRBJ2-5,TRBV9,TRBD2,TGTGCCAGCAGCGTTAGCGGGGGCCAAGAGACCCAGTACTTC,CASSVSGGQETQYF
.,TRBJ1-1,TRBV11-2,TRBD1,TGTGCCAGCAGAGGACAGGGGATAGCTGAAGCTTTCTTT,CASRGQGIAEAFF
once,TRBJ1-2,TRBV27,TRBD1,TGTGCCAGCAGTTTCCGGACAGGGATGGGAGGCTACACCTTC,CASSFRTGMGGYTF
.,TRBJ2-6,TRBV19,.,TGTGCCAGTAGTATTTCGTGGACAGTCAGCTCTGGGGCCAACGTCCTGACTTTC,CASSISWTVSSGANVLTF
once,TRBJ2-7,TRBV11-2,TRBD1,TGTGCCAGCAGCTTACAGGGGGCTCTGTCCTACGAGCAGTACTTC,CASSLQGALSYEQYF
.,TRBJ1-1,TRBV20-1,.,TGCAGTGGCTGGCAGAACAAAGCTTTCTTT,CSGWQNKAFF
.,TRBJ2-1,TRBV7-9,TRBD2,TGTGCCAGCAGCTCAAGGACTAGGACCTACAATGAGCAGTTCTTC,CASSSRTRTYNEQFF
.,TRBJ1-2,TRBV7-9,TRBD1,TGTGCCAGCAGCGACAGGGGGCCGGACTATGGCTACACCTTC,CASSDRGPDYGYTF
.,TRBJ1-1,TRBV7-8,.,TGTGCCAGCAGCAAAGAAGGTCCCGGGGGCACTGAAGCTTTCTTT,CASSKEGPGGTEAFF
.,TRBJ1-2,TRBV5-8,TRBD1,TGTGCCAGCACCATAGGACAGGGCTTCTCTTTTGGCTACACCTTC,CASTIGQGFSFGYTF
.,TRBJ1-5,TRBV7-6,.,TGTGCCAGCAGCCAGGCCCAAAATCAGCCCCAGCATTTT,CASSQAQNQPQHF
.,TRBJ2-2,TRBV11-3,.,TGTGCCAGCAGCCGTGTCCGCGGGGAGCTGTTTTTT,CASSRVRGELFF
.,TRBJ2-5,TRBV19,TRBD1,TGTGCCAGTCTTGCCGGGACAGGGGGCGAGACCCAGTACTTC,CASLAGTGGETQYF
once,TRBJ2-1,TRBV2,.,TGTGCCAGCAGTGAAGACAGATACAATGAGCAGTTCTTC,CASSEDRYNEQFF
.,TRBJ2-3,TRBV7-9,TRBD2,TGTGCCAGCAGCCCGTTAGCGGGGGCAAGCACAGATACGCAGTATTTT,CASSPLAGASTDTQYF
once,TRBJ1-2,TRBV3-1/TRBV3-2,.,TGTGCCAGCGGGCGGGAAGCAGGGAGCGGCTACACCTTC,CASGREAGSGYTF
once,TRBJ1-1,TRBV6-5,.,TGTGCCAGCAGTTACCAGGGAGGGGCTGAAGCTTTCTTT,CASSYQGGAEAFF
.,TRBJ1-6,TRBV29-1,TRBD1,TGCAGCGTCCGACAGGGGGGAGATAATTCACCCCTCCACTTT,CSVRQGGDNSPLHF
.,TRBJ1-1,TRBV7-6,.,TGTGCCAGCAGCTTAGCGGGGAGGCCGGAAGCTTTCTTT,CASSLAGRPEAFF
.,TRBJ1-2,TRBV7-9,TRBD1,TGTGCCAGCAGCTCCCGGGACAGACCTAACTATGGCTACACCTTC,CASSSRDRPNYGYTF
.,TRBJ1-1,TRBV5-1,TRBD1,TGCGCCAGCAGCCGCGGACAGGGGGCATCTATTTTGAACACTGAAGCTTTCTTT,CASSRGQGASILNTEAFF
.,TRBJ2-1,TRBV7-3,TRBD2,TGTGCCAGCAGCTCCCGGGGAGGGAATGAGCAGTTCTTC,CASSSRGGNEQFF
.,TRBJ2-7,TRBV11-2,.,TGTGCCAGCAGCAAAGGGCGGGACGCTCGCCCCTACGAGCAGTACTTC,CASSKGRDARPYEQYF
.,TRBJ1-5,TRBV3-1/TRBV3-2,.,TGTGCCAGCAGCCAAAACGCCGACAGCTATCAGCCCCAGCATTTT,CASSQNADSYQPQHF
.,TRBJ2-3,TRBV7-7,.,TGTGCTAGCAGCTTAGGTGGCTCCACCTCGGATACGCAGTATTTT,CASSLGGSTSDTQYF
.,TRBJ2-7,TRBV12-5,.,TGTGCTAGTGGTCCCGGATCTTCCGGGAAGCAGTACTTC,CASGPGSSGKQYF